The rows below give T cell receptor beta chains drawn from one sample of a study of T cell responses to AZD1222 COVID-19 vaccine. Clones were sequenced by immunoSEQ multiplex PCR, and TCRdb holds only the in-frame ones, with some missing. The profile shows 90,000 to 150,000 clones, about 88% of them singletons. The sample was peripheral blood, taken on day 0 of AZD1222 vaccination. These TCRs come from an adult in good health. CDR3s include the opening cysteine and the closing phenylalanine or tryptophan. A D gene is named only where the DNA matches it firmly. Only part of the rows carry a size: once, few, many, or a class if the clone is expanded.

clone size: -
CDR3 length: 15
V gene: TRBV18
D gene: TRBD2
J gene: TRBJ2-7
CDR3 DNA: TGTGCCAGCTCACCTAAGACTAGCGCAACCTACGAGCAGTACTTC
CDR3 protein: CASSPKTSATYEQYF

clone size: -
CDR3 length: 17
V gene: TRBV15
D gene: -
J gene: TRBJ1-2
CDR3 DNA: TGTGCCACCAGCAGCGTCCCTCTTCTCGGGATCCAGGACGGCTACACCTTC
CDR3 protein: CATSSVPLLGIQDGYTF

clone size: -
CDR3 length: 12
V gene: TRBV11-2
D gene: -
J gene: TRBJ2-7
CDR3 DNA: TGTGCCAGCAGCCTCTCTTCCTACGAGCAGTACTTC
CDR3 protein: CASSLSSYEQYF

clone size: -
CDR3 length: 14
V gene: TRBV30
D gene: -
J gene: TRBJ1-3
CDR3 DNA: TGTGCCTGGAAGGCAGGGAGCTCTGGAAACACCATATATTTT
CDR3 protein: CAWKAGSSGNTIYF

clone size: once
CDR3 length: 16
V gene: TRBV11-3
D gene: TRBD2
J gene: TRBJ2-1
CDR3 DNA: TGTGCCAGCAGCCCCCGGGGTAGCGGGGACTACAATGAGCAGTTCTTC
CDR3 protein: CASSPRGSGDYNEQFF

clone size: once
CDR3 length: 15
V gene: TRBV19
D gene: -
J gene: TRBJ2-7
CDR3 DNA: TGTGCCAGTAGTATGGTAAGCGGGCTCTCCTACGAGCAGTACTTC
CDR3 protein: CASSMVSGLSYEQYF

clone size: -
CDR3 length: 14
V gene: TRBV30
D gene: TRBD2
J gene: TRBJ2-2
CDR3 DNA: TGTGCCCGGGGGTATCTAGCGGGCAGAGGGGAGCTGTTTTTT
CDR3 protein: CARGYLAGRGELFF

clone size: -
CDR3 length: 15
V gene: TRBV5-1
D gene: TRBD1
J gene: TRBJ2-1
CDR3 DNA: TGCGCCAGCAGCTTACCCGGGACAGGGGTTAATGAGCAGTTCTTC
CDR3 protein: CASSLPGTGVNEQFF

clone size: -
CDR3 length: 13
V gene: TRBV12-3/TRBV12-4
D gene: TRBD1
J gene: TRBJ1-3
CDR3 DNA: TGTGCCAGCAAGGGACAGCTCCAGAACACCATATATTTT
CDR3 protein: CASKGQLQNTIYF

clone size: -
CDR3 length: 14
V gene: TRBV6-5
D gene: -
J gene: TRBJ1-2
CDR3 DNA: TGTGCCAGCACCGCCACGGTTCAGAACTATGGCTACACCTTC
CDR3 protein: CASTATVQNYGYTF

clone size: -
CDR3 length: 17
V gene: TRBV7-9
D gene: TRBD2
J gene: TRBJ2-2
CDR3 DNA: TGTGCCAGCAGCCCCACTAGCGGGAATGCTCGGCCCGGGGAGCTGTTTTTT
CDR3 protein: CASSPTSGNARPGELFF

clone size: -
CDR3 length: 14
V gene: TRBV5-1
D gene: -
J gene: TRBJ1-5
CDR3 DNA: TGCGCCAGCAGCTTGGAGGGTAGCAATCAGCCCCAGCATTTT
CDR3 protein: CASSLEGSNQPQHF

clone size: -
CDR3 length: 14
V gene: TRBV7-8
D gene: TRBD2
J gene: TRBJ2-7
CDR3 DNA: TGTGCCAGCAGCCCGGCGGGACTAGGCTACGAGCAGTACTTC
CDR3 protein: CASSPAGLGYEQYF

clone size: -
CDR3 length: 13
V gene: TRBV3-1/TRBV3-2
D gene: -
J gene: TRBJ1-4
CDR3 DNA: TGTGCCAGCAGCCAAGGGGACGCCGCCTGGCTGTTTTTT
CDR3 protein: CASSQGDAAWLFF

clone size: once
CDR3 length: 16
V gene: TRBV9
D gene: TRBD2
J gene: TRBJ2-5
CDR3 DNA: TGTGCCAGCAGCCCTCGGACTAGCGGGACAGGGGAGACCCAGTACTTC
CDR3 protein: CASSPRTSGTGETQYF

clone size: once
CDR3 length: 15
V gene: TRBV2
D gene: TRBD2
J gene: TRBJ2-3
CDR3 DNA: TGTGCCAGCAGTGAATTAGCGGGAGGGGGGGATACGCAGTATTTT
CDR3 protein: CASSELAGGGDTQYF